This is a list of T cell receptor beta chains from one sample in a study of response to subunit inactivated influenza vaccine. TCRdb re-analysed the RT-PCR reads in MiXCR, keeping a single row per CDR3 protein. The sample has some 800,000 distinct CDR3 sequences, 21% seen once; the top ten hold roughly a tenth. Specimen: PBMCs from blood, collected 4 to 6 days after vaccination. The receptors come from a man aged 50-59 years who received an inactivated influenza vaccine. Each CDR3 is given with its conserved first and last residue. Each record gives: D gene, J gene, V gene, clone size, CDR3 DNA, CDR3 protein. The D gene is left open where the match is weak. Clone size is stated in some rows and not others, as once, few, many or a class when expanded.

D gene: TRBD1
J gene: TRBJ1-1
V gene: TRBV5-5
clone size: NA
CDR3 DNA: TGTGCCAGCAGCACACGGACAGGGGGCGAAGCTGAAGCTTTCTTT
CDR3 protein: CASSTRTGGEAEAFF

D gene: NA
J gene: TRBJ2-3
V gene: TRBV28
clone size: NA
CDR3 DNA: TGTGCCAGCAGTGTACTAGGTACGCAGTATTTT
CDR3 protein: CASSVLGTQYF

D gene: NA
J gene: TRBJ2-3
V gene: TRBV29-1
clone size: NA
CDR3 DNA: TGCAGCCCCCGGTACACAGATACGCAGTATTTT
CDR3 protein: CSPRYTDTQYF

D gene: NA
J gene: TRBJ2-1
V gene: TRBV12-3/TRBV12-4
clone size: many
CDR3 DNA: TGTGCCAGCAGCAGGACAGCTTACAATGAGCAGTTCTTC
CDR3 protein: CASSRTAYNEQFF

D gene: NA
J gene: TRBJ2-5
V gene: TRBV28
clone size: NA
CDR3 DNA: TGTGCCTCCTCTTCGGGGCAGACCCAGTACTTC
CDR3 protein: CASSSGQTQYF

D gene: TRBD2
J gene: TRBJ2-3
V gene: TRBV18
clone size: few
CDR3 DNA: TGTGCCAGCTCACCGGGACTAGGCGCAGATACGCAGTATTTT
CDR3 protein: CASSPGLGADTQYF

D gene: NA
J gene: TRBJ1-2
V gene: TRBV4-1
clone size: NA
CDR3 DNA: TGCGCCAGCAGCCAAGATCGGGCGCTTTCGATGGCTGGCTACACCTTC
CDR3 protein: CASSQDRALSMAGYTF

D gene: TRBD1
J gene: TRBJ2-7
V gene: TRBV6-1
clone size: NA
CDR3 DNA: TGTGCCAGCAGGCCCCGCGATATAGGACAGGGGATTTACGAGCAGTACTTC
CDR3 protein: CASRPRDIGQGIYEQYF

D gene: TRBD1
J gene: TRBJ2-1
V gene: TRBV5-5
clone size: NA
CDR3 DNA: TGTGCCAGCAGCTTGGCCGGGGGACAGGGGGCTTATGAGCAGTTCTTC
CDR3 protein: CASSLAGGQGAYEQFF

D gene: NA
J gene: TRBJ2-7
V gene: TRBV10-2
clone size: few
CDR3 DNA: TGCGCCAGCAGTAACACGCTATTCGAGCAGTACTTC
CDR3 protein: CASSNTLFEQYF

D gene: NA
J gene: TRBJ2-5
V gene: TRBV15
clone size: few
CDR3 DNA: TGTGCCACCAGCAGAGCCTTCCAAGAGACCCAGTACTTC
CDR3 protein: CATSRAFQETQYF

D gene: TRBD1
J gene: TRBJ2-6
V gene: TRBV27
clone size: few
CDR3 DNA: TGTGCCAGCAGTCAGGGACAGGGGTTAGCTGGGGCCAACGTCCTGACTTTC
CDR3 protein: CASSQGQGLAGANVLTF

D gene: TRBD1
J gene: TRBJ2-2
V gene: TRBV7-9
clone size: many
CDR3 DNA: TGTGCCAGCAGCTCGGGACAGGGGAACACCGGGGAGCTGTTTTTT
CDR3 protein: CASSSGQGNTGELFF

D gene: TRBD1
J gene: TRBJ1-2
V gene: TRBV7-6
clone size: NA
CDR3 DNA: TGTGCCAGCAGCCACGACAGGGGCTCTGGCTACACCTTC
CDR3 protein: CASSHDRGSGYTF

D gene: NA
J gene: TRBJ2-1
V gene: TRBV28
clone size: few
CDR3 DNA: TGTGCCAGCAGTTTTCCGGGAGCCCCAGTATCCTACAATGAGCAGTTCTTC
CDR3 protein: CASSFPGAPVSYNEQFF

D gene: TRBD1
J gene: TRBJ2-7
V gene: TRBV20-1
clone size: few
CDR3 DNA: TGCAGTGCTAGAGATCGGTTTGGGCCCCGGGACAGGTTTTTCGAGCAGTACTTC
CDR3 protein: CSARDRFGPRDRFFEQYF

D gene: TRBD1
J gene: TRBJ2-7
V gene: TRBV5-6
clone size: NA
CDR3 DNA: TGTGCCAGCAGCGACCAAGGACAGGGCCTAACCTACGAGCAGTACTTC
CDR3 protein: CASSDQGQGLTYEQYF

D gene: NA
J gene: TRBJ2-3
V gene: TRBV5-1
clone size: NA
CDR3 DNA: TGCGCCAGCAGCTTGGACTTCACAATCGCAGATACGCAGTATTTT
CDR3 protein: CASSLDFTIADTQYF

D gene: TRBD2
J gene: TRBJ2-1
V gene: TRBV5-8
clone size: NA
CDR3 DNA: TGTGCCAGCCGGCGGGGGGCCTACAATGAGCAGTTCTTC
CDR3 protein: CASRRGAYNEQFF

D gene: NA
J gene: TRBJ2-6
V gene: TRBV6-2/TRBV6-3
clone size: NA
CDR3 DNA: TGTGCCAGCAGTGCGGACTGGCCCTCTGGGGCCAACGTCCTGACTTTC
CDR3 protein: CASSADWPSGANVLTF

D gene: TRBD1
J gene: TRBJ1-2
V gene: TRBV28
clone size: few
CDR3 DNA: TGTGCCAGCCGAAGACAGGGCGAGTACTATGGCTACACCTTC
CDR3 protein: CASRRQGEYYGYTF

D gene: NA
J gene: TRBJ2-7
V gene: TRBV6-5
clone size: NA
CDR3 DNA: TGTGCCAGCAGTTACTCCCATAGTCACCCAACCTACGAGCAGTACTTC
CDR3 protein: CASSYSHSHPTYEQYF

D gene: TRBD2
J gene: TRBJ2-1
V gene: TRBV5-1
clone size: few
CDR3 DNA: TGCGCCAGCAGCCAATCTAGCGGGGGAAGAGGTGAGCAGTTCTTC
CDR3 protein: CASSQSSGGRGEQFF

D gene: NA
J gene: TRBJ1-2
V gene: TRBV5-1
clone size: NA
CDR3 DNA: TGCGCCAGCAGCACGGGACCGGACTATGGCTACACCTTC
CDR3 protein: CASSTGPDYGYTF

D gene: NA
J gene: TRBJ2-1
V gene: TRBV29-1
clone size: few
CDR3 DNA: TGCAGCGTTGAAGATAGAGAGGGCGGAAGCTACAATGAGCAGTTCTTC
CDR3 protein: CSVEDREGGSYNEQFF

D gene: NA
J gene: TRBJ2-2
V gene: TRBV12-3/TRBV12-4
clone size: NA
CDR3 DNA: TGTGCCAGCAGGGCTGGACTCACTACCGGGGAGCTGTTTTTT
CDR3 protein: CASRAGLTTGELFF

D gene: NA
J gene: TRBJ2-7
V gene: TRBV20-1
clone size: NA
CDR3 DNA: TGCAGTGCTAGATCCCGGGGTCGGGACGAGCAGTACTTC
CDR3 protein: CSARSRGRDEQYF

D gene: NA
J gene: TRBJ1-5
V gene: TRBV20-1
clone size: NA
CDR3 DNA: TGCAGTGCTCGCGGACAGACCAATCAGCCCCAGCATTTT
CDR3 protein: CSARGQTNQPQHF

D gene: NA
J gene: TRBJ2-7
V gene: TRBV20-1
clone size: NA
CDR3 DNA: TGCAGTGCTAGGGCCGATTTCTACGAGCAGTACTTC
CDR3 protein: CSARADFYEQYF

D gene: NA
J gene: TRBJ2-7
V gene: TRBV12-3/TRBV12-4
clone size: few
CDR3 DNA: TGTGCCAGCAGTTTCACTCTCCGGCCGGAATTCTTC
CDR3 protein: CASSFTLRPEFF

D gene: TRBD2
J gene: TRBJ2-1
V gene: TRBV12-3/TRBV12-4
clone size: few
CDR3 DNA: TGTGCCAGCAGCCCAAGGCTAGCGGGGGGTCCCAATGAGCAGTTCTTC
CDR3 protein: CASSPRLAGGPNEQFF

D gene: TRBD1
J gene: TRBJ2-7
V gene: TRBV4-1
clone size: NA
CDR3 DNA: TGCGCCAGCAGCCAAGATCCCGGACAGGACTACGAGCAGTACTTC
CDR3 protein: CASSQDPGQDYEQYF

D gene: TRBD1
J gene: TRBJ2-5
V gene: TRBV19
clone size: NA
CDR3 DNA: TGTGCCAGTAATCCGGGACAGGGGACAGAGACCCAGTACTTC
CDR3 protein: CASNPGQGTETQYF

D gene: TRBD1
J gene: TRBJ2-4
V gene: TRBV6-1
clone size: few
CDR3 DNA: TGTGCCAGCAGTGGAGGACAGGGGTACGGCAAAAACATTCAGTACTTC
CDR3 protein: CASSGGQGYGKNIQYF

D gene: NA
J gene: TRBJ1-6
V gene: TRBV5-5
clone size: few
CDR3 DNA: TGTGCCAGCAGCTCGACGGCTAATTCACCCCTCCACTTT
CDR3 protein: CASSSTANSPLHF

D gene: NA
J gene: TRBJ1-1
V gene: TRBV12-3/TRBV12-4
clone size: few
CDR3 DNA: TGTGCCAGCAGACACAGGGAGATGAACACTGAAGCTTTCTTT
CDR3 protein: CASRHREMNTEAFF

D gene: NA
J gene: TRBJ1-1
V gene: TRBV4-2
clone size: NA
CDR3 DNA: TGTGCCATCGGCCTCGGGTTGTATGGGACTGAAGCTTTCTTT
CDR3 protein: CAIGLGLYGTEAFF

D gene: NA
J gene: TRBJ2-2
V gene: TRBV7-2
clone size: many
CDR3 DNA: TGTGCCAGCAGTTTAGTAGGAAACACCGGGGAGCTGTTTTTT
CDR3 protein: CASSLVGNTGELFF

D gene: TRBD1
J gene: TRBJ2-7
V gene: TRBV9
clone size: NA
CDR3 DNA: TGTGCCAGCAGCGTAGAAGGGGGCGGTCCAGGGAGCTCCTACGAGCAGTACTTC
CDR3 protein: CASSVEGGGPGSSYEQYF

D gene: NA
J gene: TRBJ2-1
V gene: TRBV7-9
clone size: NA
CDR3 DNA: TGTGCCAGCAGCTTAGGTTACGGGGGTAATGAGCAGTTCTTC
CDR3 protein: CASSLGYGGNEQFF

D gene: TRBD2
J gene: TRBJ2-1
V gene: TRBV28
clone size: NA
CDR3 DNA: TGTGCCAGCAGGATTACTAGCGGGGGGCCGGGAGAGCAGTTCTTC
CDR3 protein: CASRITSGGPGEQFF

D gene: TRBD1
J gene: TRBJ1-1
V gene: TRBV20-1
clone size: few
CDR3 DNA: TGCAGTGCTAAAGCAGGGGGTAGCACTGAAGCTTTCTTT
CDR3 protein: CSAKAGGSTEAFF

D gene: TRBD1
J gene: TRBJ2-4
V gene: TRBV13
clone size: NA
CDR3 DNA: TGTGCCAGCAGCTGGGGACAGGGCGGCAAAAACATTCAGTACTTC
CDR3 protein: CASSWGQGGKNIQYF

D gene: TRBD2
J gene: TRBJ2-3
V gene: TRBV10-2
clone size: few
CDR3 DNA: TGCGCCAGCAGTGACCCGGGACTAGCGGACACAGATACGCAGTATTTT
CDR3 protein: CASSDPGLADTDTQYF

D gene: TRBD1
J gene: TRBJ1-5
V gene: TRBV15
clone size: NA
CDR3 DNA: TGTGCCACCAGCAGAGACAGGGGGCTTCAGCCCCAGCATTTT
CDR3 protein: CATSRDRGLQPQHF

D gene: TRBD2
J gene: TRBJ2-3
V gene: TRBV7-2
clone size: NA
CDR3 DNA: TGTGCCAGCAGCTATCGCAGCGGGAGGTCCACAGATACGCAGTATTTT
CDR3 protein: CASSYRSGRSTDTQYF

D gene: NA
J gene: TRBJ2-7
V gene: TRBV29-1
clone size: few
CDR3 DNA: TGCAGCGTTGTCTTTGGTCTGGGGGCCTACGAGCAGTACTTC
CDR3 protein: CSVVFGLGAYEQYF

D gene: NA
J gene: TRBJ2-2
V gene: TRBV20-1
clone size: few
CDR3 DNA: TGCAGTGCTGAGGGGGGCCGGGTGTTCGGGGAGCTGTTTTTT
CDR3 protein: CSAEGGRVFGELFF

D gene: NA
J gene: TRBJ2-7
V gene: TRBV6-1
clone size: NA
CDR3 DNA: TGTGCCAGCAGTATTCCCGGGGGTTACGAGCAGTACTTC
CDR3 protein: CASSIPGGYEQYF

D gene: NA
J gene: TRBJ2-7
V gene: TRBV29-1
clone size: few
CDR3 DNA: TGCAGCGTTAGTACAGGCGTGAGCTCCTACGAGCAGTACTTC
CDR3 protein: CSVSTGVSSYEQYF

D gene: TRBD1
J gene: TRBJ2-7
V gene: TRBV11-2
clone size: NA
CDR3 DNA: TGTGCCAGCAGCTTAGGCCAATTCCTGACAGGGCCTGCCTACGAGCAGTACTTC
CDR3 protein: CASSLGQFLTGPAYEQYF

D gene: NA
J gene: TRBJ2-1
V gene: TRBV7-9
clone size: NA
CDR3 DNA: TGTGCCAGCAGAGTCGAGCGAAATGAGCAGTTCTTC
CDR3 protein: CASRVERNEQFF

D gene: TRBD1
J gene: TRBJ2-7
V gene: TRBV6-5
clone size: few
CDR3 DNA: TGTGCCAGCAGTTACTCGCAGGGGGTTACGCACGAGCAGTACTTC
CDR3 protein: CASSYSQGVTHEQYF

D gene: TRBD1
J gene: TRBJ2-7
V gene: TRBV11-2
clone size: few
CDR3 DNA: TGTGCCAGCAGCAAGGGACAGGCCGCGGCTTCCTACGAGCAGTACTTC
CDR3 protein: CASSKGQAAASYEQYF

D gene: TRBD1
J gene: TRBJ1-2
V gene: TRBV6-4
clone size: NA
CDR3 DNA: TGTGCCAGCAGGCCTCTCGGGACAGCTGTGTATGGCTACACCTTC
CDR3 protein: CASRPLGTAVYGYTF

D gene: NA
J gene: TRBJ2-5
V gene: TRBV6-2/TRBV6-3
clone size: NA
CDR3 DNA: TGTGCCAGCAGTTATCAACCGGGGCTGAGGTGGAGAGAGACCCAGTACTTC
CDR3 protein: CASSYQPGLRWRETQYF

D gene: NA
J gene: TRBJ2-3
V gene: TRBV12-3/TRBV12-4
clone size: NA
CDR3 DNA: TGTGCCAGCAGTTTTATGGGGGGCGGCACAGATACGCAGTATTTT
CDR3 protein: CASSFMGGGTDTQYF

D gene: TRBD1
J gene: TRBJ2-1
V gene: TRBV6-2/TRBV6-3
clone size: few
CDR3 DNA: TGTGCCAGCAGTTCCCGGGACAGGCTAGCGACGGGTACCTACAATGAGCAGTTCTTC
CDR3 protein: CASSSRDRLATGTYNEQFF

D gene: NA
J gene: TRBJ1-1
V gene: TRBV20-1
clone size: few
CDR3 DNA: TGCAGTGTTTCGGGGCTGACTGAAGCTTTCTTT
CDR3 protein: CSVSGLTEAFF